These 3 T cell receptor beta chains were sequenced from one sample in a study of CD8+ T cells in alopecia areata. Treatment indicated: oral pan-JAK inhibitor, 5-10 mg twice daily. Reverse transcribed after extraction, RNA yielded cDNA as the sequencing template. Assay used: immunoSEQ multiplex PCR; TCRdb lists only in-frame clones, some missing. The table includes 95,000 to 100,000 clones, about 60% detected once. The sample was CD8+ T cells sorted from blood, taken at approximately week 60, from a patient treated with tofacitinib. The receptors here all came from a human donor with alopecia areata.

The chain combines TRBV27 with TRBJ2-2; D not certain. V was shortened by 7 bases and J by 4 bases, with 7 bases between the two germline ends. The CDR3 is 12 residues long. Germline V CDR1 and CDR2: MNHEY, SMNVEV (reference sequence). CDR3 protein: CASTGLTGELFF. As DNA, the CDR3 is TGTGCCAGCACGGGCCTCACCGGGGAGCTGTTTTTT.

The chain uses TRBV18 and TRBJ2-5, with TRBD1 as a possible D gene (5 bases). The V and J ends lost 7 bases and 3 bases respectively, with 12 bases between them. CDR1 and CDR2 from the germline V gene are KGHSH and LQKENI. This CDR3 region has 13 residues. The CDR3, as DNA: TGTGCCAGCTGGTTCGACAGAGAAGAGACCCAGTACTTC. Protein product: CASWFDREETQYF.

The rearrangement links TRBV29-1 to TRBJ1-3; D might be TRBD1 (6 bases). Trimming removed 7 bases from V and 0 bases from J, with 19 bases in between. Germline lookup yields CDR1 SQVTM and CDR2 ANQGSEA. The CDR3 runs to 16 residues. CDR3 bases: TGCAGCGCCCGCCGGGAACAGGGCCCCTCTGGAAACACCATATATTTT. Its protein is CSARREQGPSGNTIYF.